Listed here are 28 T cell receptor beta chains from one sample, sequenced in a study of T cell repertoires in cytomegalovirus infection. TCRdb recomputed calls from the reads with MiXCR, one row per CDR3 protein. The repertoire holds approximately 1,000,000 distinct CDR3 sequences, with approximately 31% as singletons. The antigens these receptors bind are not known. Here the sequenced sample was cultured CD8+ T cells from PBMCs, taken from culture after CMV antigen stimulation. The receptors stem from a human donor in good health (CMV status not recorded). Some clones in this sample may be carry-over from other donors' samples.

J is TRBJ2-3 and V is TRBV19; 9 bases are shared with TRBD2. The ends lost 4 bases at V and 2 bases at J; junction bases unmatched: 10. Per germline, CDR1 LNHDA and CDR2 SQIVND (reference sequence). The CDR3 runs to 17 residues. As DNA, the CDR3 is TGTGCCAGTAGTAGACGACAGGGACTAGCTCACACAGATACGCAGTATTTT. Translated: CASSRRQGLAHTDTQYF.

This clonotype was picked up a small number of times. The chain is built from TRBV6-2 or TRBV6-3 and TRBJ1-5; TRBD1 agrees at 7 bases. The V and J ends lost 4 bases and 7 bases, in that order; junction bases with no gene match: 7. This CDR3 comprises 14 residues. From germline, CDR1 is MNHEY and CDR2 SVGEGT. Here the CDR3 DNA reads TGTGCCAGCAGTTTCCTAACAGGGGACCAGCCCCAGCATTTT. Translating it yields CASSFLTGDQPQHF.

The chain uses TRBV6-2 or TRBV6-3 and TRBJ2-1, with 7 bases lining up with TRBD2. The CDR3 has 19 amino acids. V lost 4 bases and J lost 3; bases outside the gene matches: 18. Germline lookup yields CDR1 MNHEY and CDR2 SVGEGT. CDR3 bases: TGTGCCAGCAGTTGGTCCTCTTTGTCTTTAGCGGGCCTCTACAATGAGCAGTTCTTC. Residues: CASSWSSLSLAGLYNEQFF.

This chain links TRBV27 with TRBJ2-2; D unresolved. The V gene lost 5 bases and the J gene lost 3 bases, with 13 bases spanning the gap. Germline V gene sequence: CDR1 MNHEY, CDR2 SMNVEV (reference sequence). The CDR3 sequence is 15 residues long. The CDR3 nucleotides read TGTGCCAGCAGTAACCTAGGGAAATACACCGGGGAGCTGTTTTTT. It encodes CASSNLGKYTGELFF.

The chain employs TRBV2 and TRBJ1-6; D gene uncertain. CDR1 is SNHLY and CDR2 is FYNNEI in the germline V gene. With 2 bases removed from V and 7 bases from J, the gap between germline ends came to 6 bases. This CDR3 has 13 residues. The CDR3 DNA reads TGTGCCAGCAGTGAACGTGCCAATTCACCCCTCCACTTT. This codes for CASSERANSPLHF.

The chain carries TRBV7-2 and TRBJ2-3; 7 bases are shared with TRBD1. CDR3 length equals 14 residues. Trimming removed 4 bases from V and 2 bases from J; junction bases left unmatched: 3. In germline, CDR1 is SGHTA, CDR2 FQGNSA. CDR3 nucleotide sequence: TGTGCCAGCAGCTCTGGACAGGACACAGATACGCAGTATTTT. Protein sequence: CASSSGQDTDTQYF.

The table lists this clonotype with a few counts. J is TRBJ2-1 and V is TRBV6-1; 10 bases agree with TRBD1. CDR3 size: 15 residues. Germline assignment: CDR1 MNHNS and CDR2 SASEGT. V lost 4 bases, J lost 6 bases, and 6 bases stayed unmatched. CDR3 residues: CASSAPGQGPNEQFF. The CDR3 region has the DNA TGTGCCAGCAGTGCCCCGGGACAGGGGCCCAATGAGCAGTTCTTC.

This clonotype was observed a handful of times. This chain links TRBV2 with TRBJ1-1, with TRBD1 matching 11 bases. CDR3 length equals 16 residues. J gave up 1 base and V 5 bases, and 6 bases lay outside the gene matches. Germline V gene data show CDR1 as SNHLY and CDR2 as FYNNEI. Written as DNA, the CDR3 is TGTGCCAGCAGTTCCGGGACAGGGGGTTCGAACACTGAAGCTTTCTTT. The encoded protein is CASSSGTGGSNTEAFF.

The V call is TRBV29-1, the J call TRBJ2-1, with 8 bases identical to TRBD2. The CDR3 length is 14 residues. With 1 base clipped from V and 7 bases from J, the junction kept 6 bases outside the gene matches. Germline V gene data show CDR1 as SQVTM and CDR2 as ANQGSEA. The CDR3 nucleotides read TGCAGCGTTGAAGGTTTAGCGGGGAGTAATGAGCAGTTCTTC. It yields the protein CSVEGLAGSNEQFF.

The chain recombines TRBV7-9 with TRBJ1-2; D call uncertain. The CDR3 extends over 13 amino acids. The germline V gene encodes CDR1 SEHNR and CDR2 FQNEAQ (reference sequence). Trimming left V 3 bases short and J 4 bases short, with 9 bases between. CDR3 sequence: CASSFGEPYGYTF. The CDR3, as DNA: TGTGCCAGCAGCTTCGGCGAACCCTATGGCTACACCTTC.

This clonotype occurred a few times. V usage is TRBV5-1 and J usage is TRBJ2-1; D gene ambiguous. Germline lookup yields CDR1 SGHRS and CDR2 YFSETQ. With 3 bases removed from V and 0 bases from J, the gap between germline ends came to 10 bases. The CDR3 is 15 amino acids. The chain's CDR3 is CASSSLQSSYNEQFF. The CDR3 DNA follows: TGCGCCAGCAGCTCCTTACAGAGCTCCTACAATGAGCAGTTCTTC. The variable domain in full, with the rest retrieved from reference TRBV5-1 and TRBJ2-1, is KAGVTQTPRYLIKTRGQQVTLSCSPISGHRSVSWYQQTPGQGLQFLFEYFSETQRNKGNFPGRFSGRQFSNSRSEMNVSTLELGDSALYLCASSSLQSSYNEQFFGPGTRLTVL.

The chain links TRBV12-5 to TRBJ1-2, with 10 bases identical to TRBD1. The CDR3 length is 15 residues. The germline V gene has CDR1 LGHNT and CDR2 FRNRAP. Trimming cost V 5 bases and J 4 bases; bases outside gene matches: 7. CDR3 DNA sequence: TGTGCTAGTGGTCAGGGGACAGGGGCCAGCTATGGCTACACCTTC. It yields the protein CASGQGTGASYGYTF.

The genes are TRBV11-2 and TRBJ1-2, with D uncertain. The CDR3 covers 14 residues. Germline V gene sequence: CDR1 SGHAT, CDR2 FQNNGV. V was shortened by 0 bases and J by 8 bases, with 13 bases between the two germline ends. The CDR3: CASSLDPRRGGYTF. The CDR3 nucleotides read TGTGCCAGCAGCTTAGACCCTAGACGAGGAGGCTACACCTTC.

The chain couples TRBV2 to TRBJ2-7; D call uncertain. CDR1 is SNHLY and CDR2 is FYNNEI in the germline V gene. This CDR3 contains 13 residues. V was trimmed by 6 bases and J by 6 bases, leaving 15 bases between them. CDR3 sequence reads: CASSPARPLEQYF. The CDR3 nucleotides read TGTGCCAGCAGCCCCGCACGCCCTCTCGAGCAGTACTTC.

This clonotype was seen only a few times. This sequence joins TRBV7-9 and TRBJ2-4; unclear D gene. V was trimmed by 5 bases and J by 11 bases, leaving 13 bases between them. The CDR3 covers 12 residues. Per germline, CDR1 SEHNR and CDR2 FQNEAQ (reference sequence). For the CDR3, the DNA is TGTGCCAGCAGCGGGGTGGGGTCCCTTCAGTACTTC. Its translation is CASSGVGSLQYF.

This clonotype was detected many times. The chain joins TRBV7-6 to TRBJ1-4; D possibly corresponds to TRBD1 (5 bases). Trimming pared 0 bases from V and 0 bases from J, leaving 17 bases between. The CDR3 length is 19 residues. The germline CDR1 and CDR2 sequences are SGHVS and FNYEAQ. CDR3 in DNA: TGTGCCAGCAGCTTAGCTGGACATTACATGGAGACAACTAATGAAAAACTGTTTTTT. Its protein product is CASSLAGHYMETTNEKLFF.

There are a few counts of this clonotype. The genes are TRBV7-8 and TRBJ2-7; D tentatively fits TRBD1 or TRBD2 (5 bases each). Trimming pared 6 bases from V and 3 bases from J, leaving 18 bases between. CDR1 is SGHVS, CDR2 FQNEAQ, per germline. CDR3 size: 15 residues. The CDR3 loop is CASSWAGAEGYEQYV. The CDR3 DNA reads as TGTGCCAGCAGTTGGGCCGGGGCAGAAGGCTACGAGCAGTACGTC.

The sample holds many counts of this clonotype. The V gene is TRBV7-9, the J gene TRBJ2-1; 10 bases map to TRBD2. CDR3 length: 17 residues. CDR1 SEHNR and CDR2 FQNEAQ come from the germline V gene (reference sequence). J gave up 8 bases and V 2 bases, and 12 bases lay outside the gene matches. The DNA of the CDR3 is TGTGCCAGCAGCTTAAGAGAGAGAGCGGGGGGGCGAGATGAGCAGTTCTTC. It yields the protein CASSLRERAGGRDEQFF.

In this sample, this clonotype turned up many times. The chain employs TRBV7-8 and TRBJ1-6; 9 positions match TRBD1. There are 16 residues in the CDR3. The germline gives CDR1 SGHVS, CDR2 FQNEAQ. The trim removed 3 bases at V and 9 bases at J, leaving 9 bases unmatched. CDR3 sequence (DNA): TGTGCCAGCAGCTTTTGGGCACAGGGGGCAGGTTCACCCCTCCACTTT. It translates to CASSFWAQGAGSPLHF.

The rearrangement links TRBV6-6 to TRBJ2-1; the D call may be TRBD1 or TRBD2 (7 bases each). V was clipped by 6 bases and J by 9 bases, with 15 bases between them. The germline gives CDR1 MNHNY, CDR2 SVGAGI (reference sequence). The CDR3 extends over 13 amino acids. The CDR3, as DNA: TGTGCCAGCAGCTTACAGGGGAGGGTTGAGCAGTTCTTC. The encoded protein is CASSLQGRVEQFF.

This chain joins TRBV13 and TRBJ2-7, with TRBD1 matching 11 bases. The CDR3 is 13 residues long. CDR1 and CDR2 from the germline V gene are PRHDT and FYEKMQ (reference sequence). With 5 bases clipped from V and 7 bases from J, the junction kept 4 bases outside the gene matches. The DNA of the CDR3 is TGTGCCAGCAGCATGGACAGGGGGCTTGAGCAGTACGTC. Protein: CASSMDRGLEQYV.

This clonotype was seen more than once but under ten times. V gene TRBV4-1 combines with J gene TRBJ2-1; a weak D match, TRBD1 (5 bases). The CDR3 contains 14 residues. Germline values: CDR1 MGHRA, CDR2 YSYEKL. V dropped 0 bases and J dropped 8 bases, with 11 bases sitting between them. The CDR3 DNA follows: TGCGCCAGCAGCCAAGATCGAAAGGGGTATGAGCAGTTCTTC. Its protein is CASSQDRKGYEQFF.

The chain carries TRBV6-1 and TRBJ1-6; D not certain. The ends were cut back, 0 bases at V and 9 bases at J, with 9 bases in the middle. The CDR3 extends over 14 amino acids. CDR1 MNHNS and CDR2 SASEGT come from the germline V gene. CDR3 in DNA: TGTGCCAGCAGTGAAGCGGTTGGTGGTTCACCCCTCCACTTT. Protein sequence: CASSEAVGGSPLHF.

The table lists this clonotype with many counts. The V call is TRBV7-2, the J call TRBJ2-1; maybe TRBD1 (5 bases). V was cut by 1 base and J by 0 bases, with 16 bases left in between. The CDR3 is 18 residues long. CDR1 SGHTA and CDR2 FQGNSA come from the germline V gene. CDR3 amino acids: CASSLGARQRSSYNEQFF. In DNA form, the CDR3 reads TGTGCCAGCAGCTTAGGGGCTCGACAGAGGTCCTCCTACAATGAGCAGTTCTTC.

The gene calls are TRBV15 and TRBJ1-4; possible D gene TRBD1, 5 bases. Germline V CDR1 and CDR2: LNHNV, YYDKDF (reference sequence). The CDR3 runs 17 residues. V was trimmed by 1 base and J by 0 bases, leaving 12 bases between them. The CDR3 spells CATSRGWDGSTNEKLFF. CDR3 bases: TGTGCCACCAGCAGAGGATGGGACGGCTCAACTAATGAAAAACTGTTTTTT.

The rearrangement links TRBV6-2 or TRBV6-3 to TRBJ2-5, with D perhaps TRBD2 (7 bases). The ends were cut back, 6 bases at V and 4 bases at J, with 12 bases in the middle. In germline, CDR1 is MNHEY, CDR2 SVGEGT. This CDR3 contains 13 residues. The CDR3: CASRTGGPETQYF. CDR3 DNA: TGTGCCAGCAGGACCGGGGGGCCAGAGACCCAGTACTTC.

This clonotype was detected a few times. The chain has TRBV29-1 and TRBJ1-1, with D possibly matching TRBD1 (5 bases). The germline V gene encodes CDR1 SQVTM and CDR2 ANQGSEA. The V gene lost 4 bases and the J gene lost 3 bases, with 6 bases spanning the gap. CDR3 length: 11 residues. CDR3 sequence reads: CSVGGDTEAFF. The CDR3 bases are TGCAGCGTTGGGGGGGACACTGAAGCTTTCTTT.

The rearrangement joins TRBV11-2 to TRBJ2-4; no definite D call. The CDR3 totals 12 residues. The V and J ends lost 4 bases and 8 bases respectively, with 9 bases between them. The germline V gene has CDR1 SGHAT and CDR2 FQNNGV. The CDR3 spells CASSSSWDIQYF. In nucleotides, the CDR3 is TGTGCCAGCAGCTCCTCCTGGGACATTCAGTACTTC.